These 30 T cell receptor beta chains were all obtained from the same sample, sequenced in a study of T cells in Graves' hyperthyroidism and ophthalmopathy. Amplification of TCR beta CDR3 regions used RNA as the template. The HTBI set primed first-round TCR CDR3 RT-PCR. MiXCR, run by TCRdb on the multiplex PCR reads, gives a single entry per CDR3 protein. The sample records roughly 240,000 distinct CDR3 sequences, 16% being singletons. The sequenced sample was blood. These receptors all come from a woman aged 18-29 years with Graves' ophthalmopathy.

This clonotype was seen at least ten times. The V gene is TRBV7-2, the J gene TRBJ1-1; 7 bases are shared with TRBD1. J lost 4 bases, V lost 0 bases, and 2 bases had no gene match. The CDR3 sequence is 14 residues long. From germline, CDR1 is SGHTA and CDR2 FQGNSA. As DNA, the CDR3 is TGTGCCAGCAGCTTAGCGCAGGGGGTCACTGAAGCTTTCTTT. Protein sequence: CASSLAQGVTEAFF.

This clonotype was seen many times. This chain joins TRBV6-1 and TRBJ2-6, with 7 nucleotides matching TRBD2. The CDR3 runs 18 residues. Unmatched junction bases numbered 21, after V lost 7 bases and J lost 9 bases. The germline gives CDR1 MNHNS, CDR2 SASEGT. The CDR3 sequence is CASTDNRDGTTVVNVLTF. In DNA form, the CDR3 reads TGTGCCAGCACCGATAACCGGGACGGGACTACAGTGGTCAACGTCCTGACTTTC.

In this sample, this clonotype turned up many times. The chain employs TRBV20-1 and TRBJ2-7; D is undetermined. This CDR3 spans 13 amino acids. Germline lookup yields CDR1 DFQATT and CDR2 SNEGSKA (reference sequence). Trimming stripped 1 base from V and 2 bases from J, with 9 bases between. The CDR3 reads CSARGFAPYEQYF. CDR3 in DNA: TGCAGTGCTAGAGGCTTTGCCCCCTACGAGCAGTACTTC.

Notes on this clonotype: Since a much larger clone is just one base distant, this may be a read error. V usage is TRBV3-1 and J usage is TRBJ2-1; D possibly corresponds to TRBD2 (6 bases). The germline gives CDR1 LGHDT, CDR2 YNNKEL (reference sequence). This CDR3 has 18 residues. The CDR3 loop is CASSQVVAGKSSYNVQFF. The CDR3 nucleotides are TGTGCCAGCAGCCAAGTTGTGGCGGGAAAGTCATCCTACAATGTGCAGTTCTTC.

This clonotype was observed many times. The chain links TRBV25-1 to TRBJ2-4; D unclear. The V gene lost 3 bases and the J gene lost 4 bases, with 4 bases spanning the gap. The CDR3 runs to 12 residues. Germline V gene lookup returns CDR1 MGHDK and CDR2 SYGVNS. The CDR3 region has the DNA TGTGCCAGCAGTGACAGGAAAAACATTCAGTACTTC. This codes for CASSDRKNIQYF.

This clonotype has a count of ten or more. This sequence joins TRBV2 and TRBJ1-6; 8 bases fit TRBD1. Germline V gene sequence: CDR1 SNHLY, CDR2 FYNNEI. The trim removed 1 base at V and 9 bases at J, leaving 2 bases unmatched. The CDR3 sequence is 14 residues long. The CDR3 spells CASSEVRGLSPLHF. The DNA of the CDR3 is TGTGCCAGCAGTGAAGTCAGGGGGCTTTCACCCCTCCACTTT.

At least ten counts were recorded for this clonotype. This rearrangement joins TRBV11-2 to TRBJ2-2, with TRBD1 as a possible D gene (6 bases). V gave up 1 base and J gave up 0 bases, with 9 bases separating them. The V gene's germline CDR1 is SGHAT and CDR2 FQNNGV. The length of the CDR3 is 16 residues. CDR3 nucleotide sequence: TGTGCCAGCAGCTTAGTTGGGGGCCCGAACACCGGGGAGCTGTTTTTT. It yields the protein CASSLVGGPNTGELFF.

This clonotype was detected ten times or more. As DNA, the CDR3 is TGTGCCAGCAGCTTACGAGAAGAGCGCCCGCACCCCTACGAGCAGTACTTC. Protein sequence: CASSLREERPHPYEQYF. J is TRBJ2-7 and V is TRBV13; no clear D. V gave up 2 bases and J gave up 2 bases, with 19 bases separating them. Germline V gene lookup returns CDR1 PRHDT and CDR2 FYEKMQ (reference sequence). This CDR3 comprises 17 residues.

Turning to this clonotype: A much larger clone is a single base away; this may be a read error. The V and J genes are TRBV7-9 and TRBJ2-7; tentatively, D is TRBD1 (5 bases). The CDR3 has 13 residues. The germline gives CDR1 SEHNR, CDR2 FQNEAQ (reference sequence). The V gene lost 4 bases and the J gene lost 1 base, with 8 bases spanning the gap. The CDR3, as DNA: TGTGCCAGCAGCTGTGACAGTTCCTACGAGCAGTACTTC. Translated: CASSCDSSYEQYF.

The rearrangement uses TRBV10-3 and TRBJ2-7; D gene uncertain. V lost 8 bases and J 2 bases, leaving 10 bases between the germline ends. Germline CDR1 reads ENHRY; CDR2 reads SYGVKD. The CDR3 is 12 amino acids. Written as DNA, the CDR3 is TGTGCCATCTTAACCGCCGCCTACGAGCAGTACTTC. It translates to CAILTAAYEQYF.

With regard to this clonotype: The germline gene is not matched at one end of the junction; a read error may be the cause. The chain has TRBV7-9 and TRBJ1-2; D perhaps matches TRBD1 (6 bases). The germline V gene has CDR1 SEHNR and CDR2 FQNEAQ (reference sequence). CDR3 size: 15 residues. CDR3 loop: CANSFWGGHPYGYTF. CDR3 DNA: TGTGCCAACAGCTTTTGGGGGGGCCATCCCTATGGCTACACCTTC.

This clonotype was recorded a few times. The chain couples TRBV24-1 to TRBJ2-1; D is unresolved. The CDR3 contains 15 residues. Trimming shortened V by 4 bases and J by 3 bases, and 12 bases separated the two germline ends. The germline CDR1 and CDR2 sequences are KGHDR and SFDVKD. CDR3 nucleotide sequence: TGTGCCACCAGTGAGCGAAGACCGAACTACAATGAGCAGTTCTTC. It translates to CATSERRPNYNEQFF.

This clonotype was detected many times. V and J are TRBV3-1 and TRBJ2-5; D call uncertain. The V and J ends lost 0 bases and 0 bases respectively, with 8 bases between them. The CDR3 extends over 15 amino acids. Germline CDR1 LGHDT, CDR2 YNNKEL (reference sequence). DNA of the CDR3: TGTGCCAGCAGCCAAGATCCTCTGTACCAAGAGACCCAGTACTTC. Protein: CASSQDPLYQETQYF.

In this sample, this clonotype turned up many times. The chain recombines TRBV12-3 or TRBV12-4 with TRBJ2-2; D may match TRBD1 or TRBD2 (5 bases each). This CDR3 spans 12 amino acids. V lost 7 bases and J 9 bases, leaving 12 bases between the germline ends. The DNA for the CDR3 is TGTGCCAGCACCCGGGACCAAAGGGAGCTGTTTTTT. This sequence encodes CASTRDQRELFF.

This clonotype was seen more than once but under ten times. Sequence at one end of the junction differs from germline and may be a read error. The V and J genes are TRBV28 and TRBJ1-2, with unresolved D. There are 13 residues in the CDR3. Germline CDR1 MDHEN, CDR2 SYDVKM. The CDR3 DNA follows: TGTGCCAGCAGTATTACTAATGGCTATGGCTACATCTTC. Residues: CASSITNGYGYIF.

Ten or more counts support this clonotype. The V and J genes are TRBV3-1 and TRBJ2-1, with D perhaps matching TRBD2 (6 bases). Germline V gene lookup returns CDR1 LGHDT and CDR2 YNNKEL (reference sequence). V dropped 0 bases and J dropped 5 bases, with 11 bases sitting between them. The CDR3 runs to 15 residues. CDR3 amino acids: CASSQEGWGDNEQFF. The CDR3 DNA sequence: TGTGCCAGCAGCCAAGAGGGATGGGGGGACAATGAGCAGTTCTTC.

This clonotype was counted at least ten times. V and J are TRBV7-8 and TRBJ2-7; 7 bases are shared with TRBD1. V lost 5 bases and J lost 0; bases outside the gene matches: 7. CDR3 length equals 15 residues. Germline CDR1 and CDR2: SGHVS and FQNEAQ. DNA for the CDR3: TGTGCCAGCAGCCTCGGACAGGTTCCCTCCTACGAGCAGTACTTC. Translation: CASSLGQVPSYEQYF.

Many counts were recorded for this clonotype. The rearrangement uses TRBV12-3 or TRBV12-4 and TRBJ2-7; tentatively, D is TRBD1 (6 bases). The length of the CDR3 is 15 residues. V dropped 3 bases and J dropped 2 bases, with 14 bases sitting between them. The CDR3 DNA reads TGTGCCAGCAGTTTTTATGACAGGCTACCCTACGAGCAGTACTTC. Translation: CASSFYDRLPYEQYF.

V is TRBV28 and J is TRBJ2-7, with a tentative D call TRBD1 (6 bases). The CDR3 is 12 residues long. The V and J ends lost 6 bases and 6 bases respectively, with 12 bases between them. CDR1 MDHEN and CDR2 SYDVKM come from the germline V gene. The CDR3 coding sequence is TGTGCCAGCAGATCGGGCAGGGGCGAGCAGTACTTC. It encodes CASRSGRGEQYF.

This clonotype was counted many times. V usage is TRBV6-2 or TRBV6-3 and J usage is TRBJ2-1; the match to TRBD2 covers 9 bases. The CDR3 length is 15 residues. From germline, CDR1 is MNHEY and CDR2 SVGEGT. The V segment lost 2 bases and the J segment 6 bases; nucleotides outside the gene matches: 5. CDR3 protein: CASSYLRGGGNEQFF. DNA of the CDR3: TGTGCCAGCAGTTACCTGCGGGGGGGGGGCAATGAGCAGTTCTTC.

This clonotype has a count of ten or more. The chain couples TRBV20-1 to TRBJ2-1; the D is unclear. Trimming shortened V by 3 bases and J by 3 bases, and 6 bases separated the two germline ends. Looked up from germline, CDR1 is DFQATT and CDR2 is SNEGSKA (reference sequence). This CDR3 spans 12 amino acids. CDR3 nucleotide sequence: TGCAGTGCTAGTGTGGACTACAATGAGCAGTTCTTC. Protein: CSASVDYNEQFF.

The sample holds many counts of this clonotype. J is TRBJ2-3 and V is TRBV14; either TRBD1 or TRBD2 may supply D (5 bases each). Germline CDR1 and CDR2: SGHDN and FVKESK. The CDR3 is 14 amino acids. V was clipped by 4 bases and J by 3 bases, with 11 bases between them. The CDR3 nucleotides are TGTGCCAGCAGCCGGATGGGACGAACAGATACGCAGTATTTT. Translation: CASSRMGRTDTQYF.

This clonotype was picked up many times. The CDR3 coding sequence is TGTGCCAGCTCACCTGGAACAGGGAATTCACCCCTCCACTTT. Translation gives CASSPGTGNSPLHF. The V gene is TRBV18, the J gene TRBJ1-6; possibly TRBD1 for D (6 bases). The V end lost 3 bases, the J end lost 7 bases, and 10 bases lay between the germline ends. The CDR3 has 14 amino acids. From germline, CDR1 is KGHSH and CDR2 LQKENI.

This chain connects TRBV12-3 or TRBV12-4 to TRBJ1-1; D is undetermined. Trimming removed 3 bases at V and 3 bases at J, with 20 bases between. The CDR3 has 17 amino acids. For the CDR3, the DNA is TGTGCCAGCAGTTTGCGCGGGGAGGCCTCGCTATACACTGAAGCTTTCTTT. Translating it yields CASSLRGEASLYTEAFF.

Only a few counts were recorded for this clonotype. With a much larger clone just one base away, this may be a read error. CDR3 region: CASSSHGTPDIQYF. Written as DNA, the CDR3 is TGTGCCAGCAGTTCCCACGGGACCCCGGACATTCAGTACTTC. The chain is built from TRBV28 and TRBJ2-4; the D call may be TRBD1 or TRBD2 (5 bases each). The CDR3 length is 14 residues. V gave up 4 bases and J gave up 8 bases, with 15 bases separating them. The V gene's germline CDR1 is MDHEN and CDR2 SYDVKM. The full variable domain, completed using reference TRBV28 and TRBJ2-4, is DVKVTQSSRYLVKRTGEKVFLECVQDMDHENMFWYRQDPGLGLRLIYFSYDVKMKEKGDIPEGYSVSREKKERFSLILESASTNQTSMYLCASSSHGTPDIQYFGAGTRLSVL.

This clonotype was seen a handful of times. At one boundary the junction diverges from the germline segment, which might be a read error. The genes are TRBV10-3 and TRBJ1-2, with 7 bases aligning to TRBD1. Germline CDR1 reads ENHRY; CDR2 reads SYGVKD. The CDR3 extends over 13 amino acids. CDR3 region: CAISEGGLGGYTF. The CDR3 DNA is TGTGCCATTAGTGAAGGGGGCCTGGGGGGCTACACCTTC.

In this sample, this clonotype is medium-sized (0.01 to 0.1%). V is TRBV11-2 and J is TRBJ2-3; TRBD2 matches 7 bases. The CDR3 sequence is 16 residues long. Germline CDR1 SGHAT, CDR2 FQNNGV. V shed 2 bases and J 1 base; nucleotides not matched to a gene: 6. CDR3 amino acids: CASSLLTSARTDTQYF. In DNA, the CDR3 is TGTGCCAGCAGCTTACTAACTAGCGCGCGCACAGATACGCAGTATTTT.

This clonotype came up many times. CDR3 protein: CATSRDRQATPDQPQHF. Here the CDR3 DNA reads TGTGCCACCAGCAGGGACCGACAGGCAACCCCGGATCAGCCCCAGCATTTT. The rearrangement links TRBV15 to TRBJ1-5, with D maybe TRBD1 (6 bases). V was cut by 3 bases and J by 5 bases, with 20 bases left in between. This CDR3 has 17 residues. Germline values: CDR1 LNHNV, CDR2 YYDKDF (reference sequence).

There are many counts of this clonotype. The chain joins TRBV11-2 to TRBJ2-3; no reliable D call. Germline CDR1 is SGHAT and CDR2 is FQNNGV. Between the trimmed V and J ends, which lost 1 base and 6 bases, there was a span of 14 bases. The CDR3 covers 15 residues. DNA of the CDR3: TGTGCCAGCAGCTTAGTTCGTGGTTTGCGGGATACGCAGTATTTT. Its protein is CASSLVRGLRDTQYF.

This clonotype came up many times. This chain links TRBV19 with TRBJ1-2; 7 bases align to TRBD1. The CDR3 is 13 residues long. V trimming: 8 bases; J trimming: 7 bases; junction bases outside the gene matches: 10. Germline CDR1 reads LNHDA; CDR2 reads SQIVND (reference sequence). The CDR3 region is CASGTEAWIGYTF. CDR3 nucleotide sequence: TGTGCCAGTGGGACAGAGGCTTGGATTGGCTACACCTTC.